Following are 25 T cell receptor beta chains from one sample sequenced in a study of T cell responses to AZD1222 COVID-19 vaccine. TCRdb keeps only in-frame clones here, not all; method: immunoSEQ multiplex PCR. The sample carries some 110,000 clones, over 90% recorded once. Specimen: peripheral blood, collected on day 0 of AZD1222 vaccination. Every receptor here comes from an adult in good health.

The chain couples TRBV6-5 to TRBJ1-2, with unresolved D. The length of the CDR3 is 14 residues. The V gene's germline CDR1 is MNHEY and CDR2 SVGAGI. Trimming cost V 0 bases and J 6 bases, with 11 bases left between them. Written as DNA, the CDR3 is TGTGCCAGCAGTTACTCTGGCGACCTCGATGGCTACACCTTC. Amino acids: CASSYSGDLDGYTF.

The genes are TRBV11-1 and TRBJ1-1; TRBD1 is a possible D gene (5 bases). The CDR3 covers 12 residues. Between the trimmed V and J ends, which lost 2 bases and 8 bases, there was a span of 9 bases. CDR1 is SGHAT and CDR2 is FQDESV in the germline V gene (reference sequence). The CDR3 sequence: CASSLRWGEAFF. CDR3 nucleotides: TGTGCCAGCAGCTTAAGGTGGGGGGAAGCTTTCTTT.

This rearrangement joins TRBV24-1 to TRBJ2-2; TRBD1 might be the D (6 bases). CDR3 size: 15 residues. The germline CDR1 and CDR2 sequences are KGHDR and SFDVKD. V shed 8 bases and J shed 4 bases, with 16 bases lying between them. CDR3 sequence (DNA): TGTGCCACCACTACAGGGAATCGGAGCACCGGGGAGCTGTTTTTT. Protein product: CATTTGNRSTGELFF.

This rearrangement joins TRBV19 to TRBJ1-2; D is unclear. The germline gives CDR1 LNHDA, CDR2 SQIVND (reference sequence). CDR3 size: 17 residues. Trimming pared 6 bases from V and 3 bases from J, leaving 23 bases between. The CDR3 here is CASRIPLRRQRDYGYTF. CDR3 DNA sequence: TGTGCCAGTAGGATTCCATTACGGCGGCAGAGGGACTATGGCTACACCTTC.

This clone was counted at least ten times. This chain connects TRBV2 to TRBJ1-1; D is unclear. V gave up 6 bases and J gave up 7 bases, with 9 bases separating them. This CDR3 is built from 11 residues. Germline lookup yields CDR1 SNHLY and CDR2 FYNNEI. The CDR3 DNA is TGTGCCAGCAGAGAGTTAGATGAAGCTTTCTTT. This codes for CASRELDEAFF. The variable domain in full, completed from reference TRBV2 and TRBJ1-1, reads EPEVTQTPSHQVTQMGQEVILRCVPISNHLYFYWYRQILGQKVEFLVSFYNNEISEKSEIFDDQFSVERPDGSNFTLKIRSTKLEDSAMYFCASRELDEAFFGQGTRLTVV.

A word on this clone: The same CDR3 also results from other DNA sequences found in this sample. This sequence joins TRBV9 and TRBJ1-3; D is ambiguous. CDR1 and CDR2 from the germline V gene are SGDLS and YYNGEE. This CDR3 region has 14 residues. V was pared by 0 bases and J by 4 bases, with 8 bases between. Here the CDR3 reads CASSVGTPGNTIYF. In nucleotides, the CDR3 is TGTGCCAGCAGCGTAGGGACGCCGGGAAACACCATATATTTT.

The CDR3 loop reads CAISEGGAQNEQYF. CDR3 in DNA: TGTGCCATCAGTGAGGGGGGGGCGCAGAACGAGCAGTACTTC. The V call is TRBV10-3, the J call TRBJ2-7, with TRBD2 as a possible D gene (7 bases). There are 14 residues in the CDR3. Trimming pared 2 bases from V and 5 bases from J, leaving 13 bases between. Germline V CDR1 and CDR2: ENHRY, SYGVKD.

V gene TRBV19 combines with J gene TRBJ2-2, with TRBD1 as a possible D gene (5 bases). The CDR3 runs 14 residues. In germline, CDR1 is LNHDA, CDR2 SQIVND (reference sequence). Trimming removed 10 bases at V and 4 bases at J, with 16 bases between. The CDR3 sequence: CATSRRQRTGELFF. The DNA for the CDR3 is TGTGCCACCTCCCGGAGACAGCGCACCGGGGAGCTGTTTTTT.

The CDR3 DNA follows: TGCGCCAGCAGCTTGGATGGACGGACCTATGGCTACACCTTC. Translating it yields CASSLDGRTYGYTF. The V gene is TRBV5-1, the J gene TRBJ1-2; D unresolved. V lost 0 bases and J 4 bases, leaving 10 bases between the germline ends. CDR1 is SGHRS, CDR2 YFSETQ, per germline. CDR3 size: 14 residues.

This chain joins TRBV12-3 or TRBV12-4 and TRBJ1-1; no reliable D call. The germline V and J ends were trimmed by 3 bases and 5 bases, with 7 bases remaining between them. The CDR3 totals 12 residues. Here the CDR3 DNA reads TGTGCCAGCAGTTTGCGAAGGACTGAAGCTTTCTTT. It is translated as CASSLRRTEAFF.

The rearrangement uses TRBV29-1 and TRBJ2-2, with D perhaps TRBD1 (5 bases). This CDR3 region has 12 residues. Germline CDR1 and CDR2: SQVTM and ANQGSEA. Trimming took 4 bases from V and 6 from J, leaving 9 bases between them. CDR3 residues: CSVGPRAGELFF. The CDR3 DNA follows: TGCAGCGTTGGCCCCAGGGCCGGGGAGCTGTTTTTT.

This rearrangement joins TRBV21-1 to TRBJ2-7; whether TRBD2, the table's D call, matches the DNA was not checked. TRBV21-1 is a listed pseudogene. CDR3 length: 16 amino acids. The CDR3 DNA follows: TGTGCCAGCAGCAAAGCTCGATCGGGGAGAGACTACGAGCAGTACTTC. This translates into CASSKARSGRDYEQYF.

The DNA for the CDR3 is TGTGCCAGCAGTTCCGGGACTAGCATGTCATACAATGAGCAGTTCTTC. It is translated as CASSSGTSMSYNEQFF. This sequence joins TRBV6-2 or TRBV6-3 and TRBJ2-1; 9 bases are shared with TRBD2. CDR1 and CDR2 from the germline V gene are MNHEY and SVGEGT. Trimming took 4 bases from V and 4 from J; bases not matched to a gene: 8. This CDR3 spans 16 amino acids.

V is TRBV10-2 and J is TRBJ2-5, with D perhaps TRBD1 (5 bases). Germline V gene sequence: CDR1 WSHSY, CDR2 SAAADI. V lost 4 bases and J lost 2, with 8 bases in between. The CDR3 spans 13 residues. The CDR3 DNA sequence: TGCGCCAGCAGTGGACAGTTTCAAGAGACCCAGTACTTC. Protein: CASSGQFQETQYF.

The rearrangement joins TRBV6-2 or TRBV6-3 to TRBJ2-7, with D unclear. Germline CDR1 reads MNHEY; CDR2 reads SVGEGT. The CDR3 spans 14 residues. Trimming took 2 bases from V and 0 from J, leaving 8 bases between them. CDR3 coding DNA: TGTGCCAGCAGTTACGGCGGCCCCTCCTACGAGCAGTACTTC. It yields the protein CASSYGGPSYEQYF.

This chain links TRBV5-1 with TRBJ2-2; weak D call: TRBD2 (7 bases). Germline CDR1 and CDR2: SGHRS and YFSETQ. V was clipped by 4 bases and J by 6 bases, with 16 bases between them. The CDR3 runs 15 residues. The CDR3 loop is CASSRGASRPGELFF. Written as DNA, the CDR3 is TGCGCCAGCAGCCGGGGGGCCTCTCGACCCGGGGAGCTGTTTTTT.

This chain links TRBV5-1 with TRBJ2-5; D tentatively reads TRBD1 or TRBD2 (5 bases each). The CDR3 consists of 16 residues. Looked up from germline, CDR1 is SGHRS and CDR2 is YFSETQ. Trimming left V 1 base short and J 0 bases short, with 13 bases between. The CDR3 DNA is TGCGCCAGCAGCTTGTGGGGGAGAGGGGACCAAGAGACCCAGTACTTC. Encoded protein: CASSLWGRGDQETQYF. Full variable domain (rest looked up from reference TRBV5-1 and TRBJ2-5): KAGVTQTPRYLIKTRGQQVTLSCSPISGHRSVSWYQQTPGQGLQFLFEYFSETQRNKGNFPGRFSGRQFSNSRSEMNVSTLELGDSALYLCASSLWGRGDQETQYFGPGTRLLVL.

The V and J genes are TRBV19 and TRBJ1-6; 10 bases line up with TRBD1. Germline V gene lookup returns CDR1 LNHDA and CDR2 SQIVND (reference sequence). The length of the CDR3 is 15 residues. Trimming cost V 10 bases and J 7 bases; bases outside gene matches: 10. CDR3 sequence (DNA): TGTGCCACCAGACAGGGGGCGCCCCGGAATTCACCCCTCCACTTT. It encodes CATRQGAPRNSPLHF.

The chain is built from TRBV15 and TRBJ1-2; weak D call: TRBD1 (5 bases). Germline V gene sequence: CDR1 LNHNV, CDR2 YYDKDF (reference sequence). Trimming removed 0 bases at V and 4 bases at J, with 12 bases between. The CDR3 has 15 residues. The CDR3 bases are TGTGCCACCAGCAGAGATCTTCAGGGACCCTATGGCTACACCTTC. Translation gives CATSRDLQGPYGYTF.

The CDR3, as DNA: TGTGCCAGCAGTCAGGGGAATTCACCCCTCCACTTT. This gives the protein CASSQGNSPLHF. This sequence joins TRBV7-8 and TRBJ1-6; D perhaps matches TRBD1 (6 bases). Germline CDR1 and CDR2: SGHVS and FQNEAQ. The CDR3 consists of 12 residues. V was shortened by 6 bases and J by 7 bases, with 7 bases between the two germline ends. The full variable domain, with the rest looked up from reference TRBV7-8 and TRBJ1-6, is GAGVSQSPRYKVAKRGQDVALRCDPISGHVSLFWYQQALGQGPEFLTYFQNEAQLDKSGLPSDRFFAERPEGSVSTLKIQRTQQEDSAVYLCASSQGNSPLHFGNGTRLTVT.

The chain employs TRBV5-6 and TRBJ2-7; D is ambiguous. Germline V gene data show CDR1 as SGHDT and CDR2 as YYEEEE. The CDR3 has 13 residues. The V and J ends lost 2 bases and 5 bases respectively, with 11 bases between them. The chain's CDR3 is CASSFLQSHEQYF. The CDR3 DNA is TGTGCCAGCAGCTTTTTACAGTCCCACGAGCAGTACTTC. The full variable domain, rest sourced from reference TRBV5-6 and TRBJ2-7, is DAGVTQSPTHLIKTRGQQVTLRCSPKSGHDTVSWYQQALGQGPQFIFQYYEEEERQRGNFPDRFSGHQFPNYSSELNVNALLLGDSALYLCASSFLQSHEQYFGPGTRLTVT.

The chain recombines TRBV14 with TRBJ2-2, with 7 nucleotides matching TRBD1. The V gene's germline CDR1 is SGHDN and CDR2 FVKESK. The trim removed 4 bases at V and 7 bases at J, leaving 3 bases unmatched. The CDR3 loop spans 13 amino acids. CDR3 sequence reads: CASSRQGNGELFF. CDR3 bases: TGTGCCAGCAGCCGACAGGGCAACGGGGAGCTGTTTTTT.

CDR3 region: CASSWLSNEQFF. The CDR3 region has the DNA TGTGCCAGCAGCTGGTTGAGCAATGAGCAGTTCTTC. This chain joins TRBV7-2 and TRBJ2-1, with unresolved D. This CDR3 is 12 amino acids long. Germline V gene lookup returns CDR1 SGHTA and CDR2 FQGNSA. V lost 4 bases and J lost 6, with 7 bases in between.

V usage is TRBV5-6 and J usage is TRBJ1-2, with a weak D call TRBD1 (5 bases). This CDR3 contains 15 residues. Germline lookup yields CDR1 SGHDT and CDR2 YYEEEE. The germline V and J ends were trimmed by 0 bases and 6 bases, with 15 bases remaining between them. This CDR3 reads CASSLVAGWVNGYTF. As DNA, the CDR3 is TGTGCCAGCAGCTTGGTTGCAGGGTGGGTAAATGGCTACACCTTC.

CDR3 nucleotides: TGTGCCAGCAGGAATACAGGGGTGGGTGGCTACACCTTC. This encodes CASRNTGVGGYTF. This chain connects TRBV5-4 to TRBJ1-2, with 7 positions matching TRBD1. Germline lookup yields CDR1 SGHNT and CDR2 YYREEE (reference sequence). J gave up 7 bases and V 5 bases, and 8 bases lay outside the gene matches. CDR3 length: 13 amino acids.